This TCR beta chain was documented in a study of T cells expressing NK-cell markers. Study observations and caveats: HCMV specificity of the expanded NKG2C+ T cell clones was not established. The CD3+CD56-NKG2C+ fraction was also led by these clonotypes in a handful of donors.

CDR3 length equals 15 residues. Germline lookup yields CDR1 DFQATT and CDR2 SNEGSKA (reference sequence). About this clonotype: Its antigen is still unknown.

TCRdb reprocessed the 5' RACE reads and keeps a single row for each CDR3 protein, giving no DNA. Here the sample table reports 500,000 or so distinct CDR3 sequences. V usage is TRBV20-1 and J usage is TRBJ1-5; TCRdb returns TRBD1, unconfirmable since there is no DNA. Sequencing used blood T cells: a sorted CD56 or NKG2C T cell subset, CD4+ or CD8+ T cells, or bulk PBMC T cells (not recorded which). This TCR was sampled from a man aged 18 to 30 in good health. CDR3 sequence reads: CSARDGAGADQPQHF.